This T cell receptor (beta chain) is from a study of glioma-infiltrating T cells after dendritic cell vaccination. About the research overall: Dendritic cell vaccination trial patients had either newly diagnosed or recurrent glioblastoma.

The PCR used 60 V beta and 13 J beta primers. Only in-frame clones appear in the TCRdb table, and some are missing; sequencing was by immunoSEQ multiplex PCR. In the table there are just under 100,000 clones, roughly 80% of which are singletons. The time point is: after dendritic cell vaccination, including at tumor progression/relapse. Selection required adequate fresh-frozen tumor tissue plus more than two years' survival data. To note about this clone: Its specificity is not known.

Findings and caveats of the study: Survival was not directly related to TCR clonality in these patients.

Here the sequenced sample was blood, taken after dendritic cell vaccination. This clonotype was obtained from a human donor with glioblastoma.

The CDR3 DNA is TGTGCCAGCAGTTTTGGGCAGTATGGCTACACCTTC. Translation: CASSFGQYGYTF. The V and J genes are TRBV28 and TRBJ1-2; D is unresolved. The V end was cut by 3 bases, the J end by 5 bases, with 7 bases between. Germline V gives CDR1 MDHEN, CDR2 SYDVKM. The CDR3 has 12 residues.